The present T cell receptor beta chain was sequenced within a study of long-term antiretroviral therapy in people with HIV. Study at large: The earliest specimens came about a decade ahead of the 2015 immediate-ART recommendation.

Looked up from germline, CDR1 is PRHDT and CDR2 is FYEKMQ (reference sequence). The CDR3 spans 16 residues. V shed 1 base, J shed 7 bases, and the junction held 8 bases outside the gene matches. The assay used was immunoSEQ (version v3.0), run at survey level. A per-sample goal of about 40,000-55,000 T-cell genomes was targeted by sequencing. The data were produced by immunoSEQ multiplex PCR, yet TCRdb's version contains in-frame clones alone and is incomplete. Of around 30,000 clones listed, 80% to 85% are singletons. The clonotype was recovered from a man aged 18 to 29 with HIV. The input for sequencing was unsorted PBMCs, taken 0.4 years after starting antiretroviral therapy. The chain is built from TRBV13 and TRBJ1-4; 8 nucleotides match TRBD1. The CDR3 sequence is CASSLVLTGESEKLFF. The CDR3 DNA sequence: TGTGCCAGCAGCTTAGTTTTGACAGGGGAAAGTGAAAAACTGTTTTTT. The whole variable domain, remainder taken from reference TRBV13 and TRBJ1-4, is AAGVIQSPRHLIKEKRETATLKCYPIPRHDTVYWYQQGPGQDPQFLISFYEKMQSDKGSIPDRFSAQQFSDYHSELNMSSLELGDSALYFCASSLVLTGESEKLFFGSGTQLSVL.